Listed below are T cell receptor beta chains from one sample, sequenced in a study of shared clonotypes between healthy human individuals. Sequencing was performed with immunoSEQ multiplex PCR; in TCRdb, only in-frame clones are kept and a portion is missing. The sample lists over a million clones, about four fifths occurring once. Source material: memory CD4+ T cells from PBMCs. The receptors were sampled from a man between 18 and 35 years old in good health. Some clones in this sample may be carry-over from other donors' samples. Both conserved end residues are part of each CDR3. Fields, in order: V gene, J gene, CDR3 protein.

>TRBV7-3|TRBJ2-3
CASSSTREDTQYF
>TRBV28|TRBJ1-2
CASADRGYGYTF
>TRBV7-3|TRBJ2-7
CASSFQTGVEQYF
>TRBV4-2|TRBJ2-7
CASSQSFEQYF
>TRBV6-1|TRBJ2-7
CASSELQISYEQYF
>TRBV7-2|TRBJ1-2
CASSLVGLPPGTF
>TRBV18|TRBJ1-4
CASSPARQGLGKLFF
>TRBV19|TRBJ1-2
CASSIGGSYYGYTF
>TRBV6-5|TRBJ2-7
CATALAGTYEQYF
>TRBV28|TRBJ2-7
CASSPSRGPSYEQYF
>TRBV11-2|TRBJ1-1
CASSLVGRRSMNTEAFF
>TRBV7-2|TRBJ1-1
CASSLAGQLNTEAFF
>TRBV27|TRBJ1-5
CASSSTRQSNQPQHF
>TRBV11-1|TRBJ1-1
CASNRGAYTEAFF
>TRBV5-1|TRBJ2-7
CASSLGGPAQGYF
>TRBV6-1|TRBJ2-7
CASSEGPSSYEQYF
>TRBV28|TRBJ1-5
CASNTGGAGGDFQPQHF
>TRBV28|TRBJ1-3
CASSLPGQGNSGNTIYF
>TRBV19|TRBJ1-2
CASSQQVLGTPWGYTF
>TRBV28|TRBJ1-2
CASSSQGAPGYGYTF
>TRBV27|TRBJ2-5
CASSTYGETQYF